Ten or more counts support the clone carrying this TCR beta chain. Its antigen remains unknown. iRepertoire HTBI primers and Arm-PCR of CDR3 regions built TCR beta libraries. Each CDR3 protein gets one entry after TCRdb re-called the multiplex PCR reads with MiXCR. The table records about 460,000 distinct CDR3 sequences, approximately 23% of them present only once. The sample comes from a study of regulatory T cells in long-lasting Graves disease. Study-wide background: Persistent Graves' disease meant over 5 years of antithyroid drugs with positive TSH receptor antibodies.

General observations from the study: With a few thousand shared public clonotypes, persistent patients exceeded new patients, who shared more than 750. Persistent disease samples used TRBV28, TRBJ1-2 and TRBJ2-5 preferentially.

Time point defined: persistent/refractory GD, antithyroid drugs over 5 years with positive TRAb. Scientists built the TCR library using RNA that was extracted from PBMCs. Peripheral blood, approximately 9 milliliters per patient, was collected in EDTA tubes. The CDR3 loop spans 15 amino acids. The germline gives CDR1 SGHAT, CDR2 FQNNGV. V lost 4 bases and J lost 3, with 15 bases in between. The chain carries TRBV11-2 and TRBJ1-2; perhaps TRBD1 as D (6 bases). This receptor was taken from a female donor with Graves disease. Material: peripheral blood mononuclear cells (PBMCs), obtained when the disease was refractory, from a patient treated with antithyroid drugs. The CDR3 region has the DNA TGTGCCAGCAGCTCCCCTCGGGGGGCCGACTATGGCTACACCTTC. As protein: CASSSPRGADYGYTF.